This entry is about one T cell receptor beta chain. Method: immunoSEQ multiplex PCR; TCRdb's copy keeps in-frame clones and lacks some. The sample has approximately 240,000 clones; more than 80% are singletons. The source of the sample is a study of blood T cell repertoires in COVID-19. The junction had 1 base not matched to a gene; V was cut back by 0 bases and J by 3 bases. The CDR3 has 14 residues. Germline V gives CDR1 SGHTS, CDR2 YDEGEE. This chain links TRBV5-8 with TRBJ2-7; 9 bases line up with TRBD1. What was sequenced was peripheral blood. This clonotype was obtained from a human donor in a cohort sampled during active COVID-19. The DNA of the CDR3 is TGTGCCAGCAGCTTGGGACAGGGGGGCTACGAGCAGTACTTC. It translates to CASSLGQGGYEQYF.